The T cell receptor (beta chain) described here comes from a study of human CD8 memory T cell subsets. The PBMC were obtained by density gradient separation from buffy coats of healthy donors. The authors enriched total CD8+ T cells by negative magnetic separation. Researchers made TCR beta libraries via UMI-labeled 5' RACE. TCRdb reprocessed the 5' RACE reads and stores each CDR3 protein as one record, lacking DNA. This listing includes 5,000 to 6,500 distinct CDR3 sequences. Study outcomes and limitations: Both stem-like subsets shared clonotypes with effector memory cells. However, the stem-like memory and precursor exhausted T cell repertoires overlapped with each other only minimally. The Chao1 estimates suggested that precursor exhausted T cells were less diverse than stem-like memory T cells.

This clonotype is deemed medium-sized by its frequency. Its matching antigen is unknown. CDR3 size: 17 residues. Per germline, CDR1 SGDLS and CDR2 YYNGEE. This clonotype was sampled from a human donor in good health. The chain combines TRBV9 with TRBJ2-7; TCRdb lists TRBD1, though no DNA is available to test this call. Sequencing was carried out using CD8+ T cells from PBMCs. This CDR3 is CASSSPRGEQRSYEQYF. Full variable domain (outside the CDR3, taken from reference TRBV9 and TRBJ2-7): DSGVTQTPKHLITATGQRVTLRCSPRSGDLSVYWYQQSLDQGLQFLIQYYNGEERAKGNILERFSAQQFPDLHSELNLSSLELGDSALYFCASSSPRGEQRSYEQYFGPGTRLTVT.